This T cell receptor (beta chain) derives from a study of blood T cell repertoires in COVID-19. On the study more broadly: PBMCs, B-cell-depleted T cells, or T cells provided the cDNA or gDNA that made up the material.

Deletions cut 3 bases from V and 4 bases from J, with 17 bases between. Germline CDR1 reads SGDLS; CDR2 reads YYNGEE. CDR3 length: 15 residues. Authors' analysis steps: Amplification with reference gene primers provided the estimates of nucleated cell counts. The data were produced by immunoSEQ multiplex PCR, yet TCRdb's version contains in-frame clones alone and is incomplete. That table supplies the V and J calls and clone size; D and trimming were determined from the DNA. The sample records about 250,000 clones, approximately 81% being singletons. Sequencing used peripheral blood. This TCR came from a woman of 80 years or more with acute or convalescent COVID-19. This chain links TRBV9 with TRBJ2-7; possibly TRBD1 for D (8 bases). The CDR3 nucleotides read TGTGCCAGCAGCGCTCAGACAGGGGAGGGATACGAGCAGTACTTC. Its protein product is CASSAQTGEGYEQYF.